This TCR beta chain was recorded in a study of cytomegalovirus exposure and HLA in healthy donors. Overall study findings and caveats: In a later analysis, CMV-associated beta chains were mostly HLA-associated, it appeared. Certain sequence variants were highly shared and formed a cluster, and this cluster was likely a sequencing artifact. Listed as cytomegalovirus-associated were 150 or so TCR beta chains.

Primers: 60 Vbeta forward and 13 Jbeta reverse. TCRdb's copy holds only in-frame clones and misses some; the assay was immunoSEQ multiplex PCR. The table has thousands of clones, about half seen once. The V and J ends lost 2 bases and 6 bases, in that order; junction bases with no gene match: 3. Per germline, CDR1 MNHEY and CDR2 SVGAGI. There are 15 residues in the CDR3. With respect to this clone: What it binds is unknown.

The source of this sequence is a man in his thirties or forties in good health and CMV-seropositive. Sequences were obtained from PBMCs. The gene calls are TRBV6-5 and TRBJ2-5; 13 nucleotides align to TRBD2. The CDR3 nucleotides are TGTGCCAGCAGTTACGGGACTAGCGGGGTGCAGACCCAGTACTTC. Amino acid sequence: CASSYGTSGVQTQYF.